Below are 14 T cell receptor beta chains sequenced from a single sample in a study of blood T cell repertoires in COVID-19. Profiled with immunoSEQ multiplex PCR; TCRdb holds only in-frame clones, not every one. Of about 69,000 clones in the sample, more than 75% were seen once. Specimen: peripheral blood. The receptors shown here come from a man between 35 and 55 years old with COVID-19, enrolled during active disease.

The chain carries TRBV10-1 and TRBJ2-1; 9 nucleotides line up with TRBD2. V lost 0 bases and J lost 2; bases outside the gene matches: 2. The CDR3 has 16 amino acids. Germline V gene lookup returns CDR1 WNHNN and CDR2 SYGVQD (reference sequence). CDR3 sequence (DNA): TGCGCCAGCAGTGAGTCTAGCGGGGGTACCTACAATGAGCAGTTCTTC. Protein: CASSESSGGTYNEQFF.

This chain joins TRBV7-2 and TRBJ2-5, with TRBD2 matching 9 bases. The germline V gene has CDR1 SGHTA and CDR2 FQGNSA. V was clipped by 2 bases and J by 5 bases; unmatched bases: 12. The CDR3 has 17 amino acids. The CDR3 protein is CASSLSGGGAGKETQYF. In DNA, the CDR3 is TGTGCCAGCAGCTTATCGGGCGGGGGGGCCGGCAAGGAGACCCAGTACTTC.

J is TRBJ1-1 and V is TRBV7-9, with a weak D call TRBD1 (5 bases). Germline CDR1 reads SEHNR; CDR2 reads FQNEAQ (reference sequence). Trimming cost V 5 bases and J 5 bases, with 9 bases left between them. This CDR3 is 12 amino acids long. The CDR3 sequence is CASSTRATEAFF. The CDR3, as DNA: TGTGCCAGCAGCACCAGGGCTACTGAAGCTTTCTTT.

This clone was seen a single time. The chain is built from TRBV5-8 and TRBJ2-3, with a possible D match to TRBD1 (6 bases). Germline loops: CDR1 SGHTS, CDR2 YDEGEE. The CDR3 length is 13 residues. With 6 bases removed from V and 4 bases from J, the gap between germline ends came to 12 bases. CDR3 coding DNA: TGTGCCAGCAAAATACAGGGATCAGATACGCAGTATTTT. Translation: CASKIQGSDTQYF.

CDR3 DNA: TGTGCCAGCACGGGATGGGGAGACCAAGAGACCCAGTACTTC. Protein: CASTGWGDQETQYF. The V and J genes are TRBV6-5 and TRBJ2-5, with D maybe TRBD2 (5 bases). The V and J ends lost 7 bases and 0 bases respectively, with 12 bases between them. The length of the CDR3 is 14 residues. Looked up from germline, CDR1 is MNHEY and CDR2 is SVGAGI.

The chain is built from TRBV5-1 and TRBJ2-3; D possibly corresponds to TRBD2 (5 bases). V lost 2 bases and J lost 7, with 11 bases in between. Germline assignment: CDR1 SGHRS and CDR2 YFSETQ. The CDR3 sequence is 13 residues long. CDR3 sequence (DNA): TGCGCCAGCAGCTTCACGAGGGAGAATACGCAGTATTTT. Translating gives CASSFTRENTQYF.

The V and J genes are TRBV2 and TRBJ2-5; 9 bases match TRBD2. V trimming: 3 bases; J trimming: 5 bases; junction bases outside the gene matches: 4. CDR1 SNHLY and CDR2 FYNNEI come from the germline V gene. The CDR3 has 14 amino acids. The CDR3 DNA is TGTGCCAGCAGTGACGCGGGGGGGAGGGAGACCCAGTACTTC. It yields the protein CASSDAGGRETQYF.

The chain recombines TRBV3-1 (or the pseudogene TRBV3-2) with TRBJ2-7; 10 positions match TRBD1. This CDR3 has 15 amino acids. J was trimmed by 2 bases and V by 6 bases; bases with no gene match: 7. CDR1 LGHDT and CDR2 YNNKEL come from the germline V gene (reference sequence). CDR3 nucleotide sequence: TGTGCCAGCAGTCAATTGGGGACAGGGGCCTACGAGCAGTACTTC. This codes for CASSQLGTGAYEQYF.

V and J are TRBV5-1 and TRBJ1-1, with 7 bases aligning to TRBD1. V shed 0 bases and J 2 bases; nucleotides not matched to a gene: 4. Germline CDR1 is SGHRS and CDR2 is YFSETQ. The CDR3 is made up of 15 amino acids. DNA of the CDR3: TGCGCCAGCAGCTTGGAATACAGGGGTAACACTGAAGCTTTCTTT. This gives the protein CASSLEYRGNTEAFF.

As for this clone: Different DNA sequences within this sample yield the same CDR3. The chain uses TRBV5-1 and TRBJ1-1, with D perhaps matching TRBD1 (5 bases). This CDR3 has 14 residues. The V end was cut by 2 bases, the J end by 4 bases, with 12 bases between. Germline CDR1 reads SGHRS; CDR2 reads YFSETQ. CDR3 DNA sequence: TGCGCCAGCAGCTTCGGGCAGGGAGGCACTGAAGCTTTCTTT. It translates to CASSFGQGGTEAFF. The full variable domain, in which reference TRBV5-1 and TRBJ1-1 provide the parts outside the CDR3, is KAGVTQTPRYLIKTRGQQVTLSCSPISGHRSVSWYQQTPGQGLQFLFEYFSETQRNKGNFPGRFSGRQFSNSRSEMNVSTLELGDSALYLCASSFGQGGTEAFFGQGTRLTVV.

Here the CDR3 reads CASSQSLGQGHTEAFF. CDR3 DNA sequence: TGTGCCAGCAGCCAATCATTAGGACAGGGCCACACTGAAGCTTTCTTT. The chain employs TRBV4-2 and TRBJ1-1; 8 bases line up with TRBD1. This CDR3 spans 16 amino acids. V gave up 2 bases and J gave up 3 bases; unmatched junction bases: 8. Germline V lookup: CDR1 LGHNA, CDR2 YNFKEQ.

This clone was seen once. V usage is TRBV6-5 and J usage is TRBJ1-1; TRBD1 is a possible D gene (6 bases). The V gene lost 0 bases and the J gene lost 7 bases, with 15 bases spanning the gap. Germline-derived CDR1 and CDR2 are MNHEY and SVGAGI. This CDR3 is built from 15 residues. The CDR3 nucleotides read TGTGCCAGCAGTTACTCGACCGGGGGGGCACTTGAAGCTTTCTTT. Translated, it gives CASSYSTGGALEAFF.

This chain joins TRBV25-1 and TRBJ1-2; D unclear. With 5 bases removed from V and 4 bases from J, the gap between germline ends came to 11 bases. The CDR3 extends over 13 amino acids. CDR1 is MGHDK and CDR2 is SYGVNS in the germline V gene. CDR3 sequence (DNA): TGTGCCAGCAGTCGAGGGAGTCTCTATGGCTACACCTTC. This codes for CASSRGSLYGYTF.

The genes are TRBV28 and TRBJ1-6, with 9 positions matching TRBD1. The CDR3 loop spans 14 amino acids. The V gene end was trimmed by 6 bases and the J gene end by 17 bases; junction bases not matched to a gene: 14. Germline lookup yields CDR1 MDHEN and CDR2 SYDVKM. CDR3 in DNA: TGTGCCAGCAGCCTTCCCGGGACAGGGCCCTTGTTCCACTTT. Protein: CASSLPGTGPLFHF. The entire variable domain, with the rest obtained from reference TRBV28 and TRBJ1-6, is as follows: DVKVTQSSRYLVKRTGEKVFLECVQDMDHENMFWYRQDPGLGLRLIYFSYDVKMKEKGDIPEGYSVSREKKERFSLILESASTNQTSMYLCASSLPGTGPLFHFGNGTRLTVT.